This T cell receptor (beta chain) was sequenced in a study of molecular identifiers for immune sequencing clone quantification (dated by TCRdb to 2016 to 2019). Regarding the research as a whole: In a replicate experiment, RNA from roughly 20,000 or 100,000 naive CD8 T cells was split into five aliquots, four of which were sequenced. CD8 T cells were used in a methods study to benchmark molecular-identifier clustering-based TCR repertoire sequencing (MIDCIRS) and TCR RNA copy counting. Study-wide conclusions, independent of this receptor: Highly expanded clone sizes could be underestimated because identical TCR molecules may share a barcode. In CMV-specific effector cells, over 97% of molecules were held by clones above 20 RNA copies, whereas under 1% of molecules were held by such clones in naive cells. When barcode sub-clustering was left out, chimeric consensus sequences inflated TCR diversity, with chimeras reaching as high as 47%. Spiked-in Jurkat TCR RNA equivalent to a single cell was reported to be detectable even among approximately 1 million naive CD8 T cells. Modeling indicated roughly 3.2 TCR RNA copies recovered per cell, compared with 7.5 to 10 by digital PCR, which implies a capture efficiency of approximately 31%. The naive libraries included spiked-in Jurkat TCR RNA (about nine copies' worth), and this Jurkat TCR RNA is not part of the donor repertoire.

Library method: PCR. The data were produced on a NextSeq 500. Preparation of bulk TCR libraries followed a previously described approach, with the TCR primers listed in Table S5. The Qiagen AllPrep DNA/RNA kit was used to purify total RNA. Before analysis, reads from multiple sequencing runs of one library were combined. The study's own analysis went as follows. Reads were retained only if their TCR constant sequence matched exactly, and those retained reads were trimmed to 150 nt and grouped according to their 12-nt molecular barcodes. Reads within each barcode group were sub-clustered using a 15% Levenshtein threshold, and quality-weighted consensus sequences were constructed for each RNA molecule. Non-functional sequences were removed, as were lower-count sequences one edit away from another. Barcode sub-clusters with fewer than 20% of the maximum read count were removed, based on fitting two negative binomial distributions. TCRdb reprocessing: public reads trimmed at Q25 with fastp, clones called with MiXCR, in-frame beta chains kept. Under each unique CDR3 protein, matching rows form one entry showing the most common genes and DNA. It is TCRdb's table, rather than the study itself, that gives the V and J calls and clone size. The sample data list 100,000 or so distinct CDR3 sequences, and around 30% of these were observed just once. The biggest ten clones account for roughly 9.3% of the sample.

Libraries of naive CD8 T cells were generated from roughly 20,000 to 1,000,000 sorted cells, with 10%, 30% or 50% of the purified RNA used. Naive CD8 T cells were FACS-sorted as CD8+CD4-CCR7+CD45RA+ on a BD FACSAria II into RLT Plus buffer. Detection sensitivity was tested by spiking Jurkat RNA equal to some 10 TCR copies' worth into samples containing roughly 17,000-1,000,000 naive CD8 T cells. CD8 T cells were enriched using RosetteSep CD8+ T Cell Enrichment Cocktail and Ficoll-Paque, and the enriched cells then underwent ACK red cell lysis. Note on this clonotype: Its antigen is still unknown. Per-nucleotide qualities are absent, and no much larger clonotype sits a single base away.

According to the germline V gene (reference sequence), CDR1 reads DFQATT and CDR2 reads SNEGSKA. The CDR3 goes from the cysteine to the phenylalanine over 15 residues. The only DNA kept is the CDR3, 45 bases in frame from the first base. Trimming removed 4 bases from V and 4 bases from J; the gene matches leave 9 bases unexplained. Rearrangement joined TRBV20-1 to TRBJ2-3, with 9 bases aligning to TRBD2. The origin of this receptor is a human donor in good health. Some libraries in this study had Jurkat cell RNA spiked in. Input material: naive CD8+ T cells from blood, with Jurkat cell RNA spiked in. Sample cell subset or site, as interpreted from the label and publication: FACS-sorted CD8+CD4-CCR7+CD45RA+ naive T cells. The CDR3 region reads CSATQLAGNPDTQYF. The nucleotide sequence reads TGCAGTGCTACCCAGCTAGCGGGAAATCCAGATACGCAGTATTTT.